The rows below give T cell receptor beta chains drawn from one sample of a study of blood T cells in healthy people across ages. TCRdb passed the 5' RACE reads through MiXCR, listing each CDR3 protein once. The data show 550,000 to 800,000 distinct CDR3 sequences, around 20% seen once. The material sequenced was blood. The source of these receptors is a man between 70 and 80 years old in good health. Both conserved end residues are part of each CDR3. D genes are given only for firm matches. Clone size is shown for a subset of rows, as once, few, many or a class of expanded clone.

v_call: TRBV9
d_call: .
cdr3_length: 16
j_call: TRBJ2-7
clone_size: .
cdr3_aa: CASSVGPSPEQYEQYF
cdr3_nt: TGTGCCAGCAGCGTTGGCCCCAGCCCGGAGCAGTACGAGCAGTACTTC

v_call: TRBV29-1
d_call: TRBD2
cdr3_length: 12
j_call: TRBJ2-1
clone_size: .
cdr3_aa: CSAGGRDNEQFF
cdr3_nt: TGCAGCGCGGGCGGGAGGGACAATGAGCAGTTCTTC

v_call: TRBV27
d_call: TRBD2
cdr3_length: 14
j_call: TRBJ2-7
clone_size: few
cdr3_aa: CASSLRTSSGEQYF
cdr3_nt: TGTGCCAGCAGTTTACGGACTAGTTCGGGCGAGCAGTACTTC

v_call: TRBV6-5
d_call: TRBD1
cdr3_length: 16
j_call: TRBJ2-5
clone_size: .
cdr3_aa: CASSYSPTGSRETQYF
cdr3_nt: TGTGCCAGCAGTTACTCCCCGACAGGGAGTCGGGAGACCCAGTACTTC

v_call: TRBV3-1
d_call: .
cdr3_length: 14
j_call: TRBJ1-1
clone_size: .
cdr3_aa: CASSQQGGVVEAFF
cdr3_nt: TGTGCCAGCAGCCAACAGGGTGGGGTGGTTGAAGCTTTCTTT

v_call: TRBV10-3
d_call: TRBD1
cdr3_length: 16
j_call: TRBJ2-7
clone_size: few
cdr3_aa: CAISESVGQGSYEQYF
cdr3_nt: TGTGCCATCAGTGAGTCCGTAGGACAGGGCTCCTACGAGCAGTACTTC

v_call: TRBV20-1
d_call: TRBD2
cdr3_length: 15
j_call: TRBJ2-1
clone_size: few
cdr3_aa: CSASRLAGGYNEQFF
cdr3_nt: TGCAGTGCTAGCAGACTAGCGGGAGGGTACAATGAGCAGTTCTTC

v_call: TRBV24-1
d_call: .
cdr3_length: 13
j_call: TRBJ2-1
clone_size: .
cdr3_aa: CATSGPGANEQFF
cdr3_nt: TGTGCCACCAGTGGGCCAGGGGCCAATGAGCAGTTCTTC

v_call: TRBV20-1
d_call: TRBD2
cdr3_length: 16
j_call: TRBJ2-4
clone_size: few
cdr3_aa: CSASPGLAGGGDIQYF
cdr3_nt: TGCAGTGCTAGTCCTGGACTAGCGGGAGGGGGGGACATTCAGTACTTC

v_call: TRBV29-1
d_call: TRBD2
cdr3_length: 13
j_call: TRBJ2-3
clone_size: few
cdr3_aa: CSARLAGVNTQYF
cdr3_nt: TGCAGCGCCCGACTAGCGGGAGTCAATACGCAGTATTTT

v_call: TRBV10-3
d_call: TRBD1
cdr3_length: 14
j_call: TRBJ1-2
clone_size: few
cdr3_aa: CAISERTGFYGYTF
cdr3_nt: TGTGCCATCAGTGAGCGGACAGGGTTCTATGGCTACACCTTC

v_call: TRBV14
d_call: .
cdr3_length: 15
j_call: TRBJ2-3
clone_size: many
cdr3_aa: CASSQEGSFTDTQYF
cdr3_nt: TGTGCCAGCAGCCAAGAAGGTAGTTTCACAGATACGCAGTATTTT

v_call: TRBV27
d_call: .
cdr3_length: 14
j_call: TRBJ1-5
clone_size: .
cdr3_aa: CASSLRGGTQPQHF
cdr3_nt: TGTGCCAGCAGTTTACGAGGGGGGACTCAGCCCCAGCATTTT

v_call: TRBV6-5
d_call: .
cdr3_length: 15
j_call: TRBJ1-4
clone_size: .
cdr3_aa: CASKSIGTSNEKLFF
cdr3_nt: TGTGCCAGCAAGTCGATAGGGACCTCCAATGAAAAACTGTTTTTT

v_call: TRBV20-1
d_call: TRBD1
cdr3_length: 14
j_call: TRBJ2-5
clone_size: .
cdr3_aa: CSARGTGLGETQYF
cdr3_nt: TGCAGTGCTAGAGGGACAGGGTTGGGAGAGACCCAGTACTTC

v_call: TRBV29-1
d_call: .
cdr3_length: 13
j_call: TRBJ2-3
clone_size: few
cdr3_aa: CSVGGQGIDTQYF
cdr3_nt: TGCAGCGTTGGGGGGCAGGGTATAGATACGCAGTATTTT

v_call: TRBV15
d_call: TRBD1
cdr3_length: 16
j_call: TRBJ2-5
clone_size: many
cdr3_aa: CATSRVRGQGDETQYF
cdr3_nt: TGTGCCACCAGCAGAGTAAGAGGACAGGGCGACGAGACCCAGTACTTC

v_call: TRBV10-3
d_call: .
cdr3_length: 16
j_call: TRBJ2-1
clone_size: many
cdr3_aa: CAISEALVSLTNEQFF
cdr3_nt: TGTGCCATCAGTGAGGCACTAGTTAGCCTTACCAATGAGCAGTTCTTC

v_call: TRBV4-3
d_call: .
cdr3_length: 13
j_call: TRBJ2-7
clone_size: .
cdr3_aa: CASSQDRVNEQYF
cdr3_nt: TGCGCCAGCAGCCAAGACAGGGTTAACGAGCAGTACTTC

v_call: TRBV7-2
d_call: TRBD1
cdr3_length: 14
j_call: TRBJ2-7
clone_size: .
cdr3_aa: CASSLVQGSIEQYF
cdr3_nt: TGTGCCAGCAGCTTAGTACAGGGGTCGATCGAGCAGTACTTC

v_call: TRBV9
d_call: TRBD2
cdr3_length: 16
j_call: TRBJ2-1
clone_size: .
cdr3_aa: CASSVVVLAGDNEQFF
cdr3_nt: TGTGCCAGCAGCGTAGTGGTCTTAGCGGGGGACAATGAGCAGTTCTTC

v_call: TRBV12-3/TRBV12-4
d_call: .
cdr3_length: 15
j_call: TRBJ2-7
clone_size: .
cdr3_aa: CASSLSWSLPYEQYF
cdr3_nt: TGTGCCAGCAGTTTGTCTTGGAGTCTCCCCTACGAGCAGTACTTC

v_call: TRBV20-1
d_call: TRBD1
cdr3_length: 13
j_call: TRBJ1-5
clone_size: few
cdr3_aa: CSGVQGDNQPQHF
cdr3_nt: TGCAGTGGGGTACAGGGGGACAATCAGCCCCAGCATTTT

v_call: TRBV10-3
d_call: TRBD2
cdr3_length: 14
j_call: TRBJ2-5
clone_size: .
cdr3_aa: CAISRASGASEQYF
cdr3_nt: TGTGCCATCAGTAGGGCTAGCGGGGCATCGGAGCAGTACTTC

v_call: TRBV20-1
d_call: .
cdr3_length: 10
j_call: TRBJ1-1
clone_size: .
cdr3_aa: CRAQNTEAFF
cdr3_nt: TGCAGGGCTCAAAACACTGAAGCTTTCTTT

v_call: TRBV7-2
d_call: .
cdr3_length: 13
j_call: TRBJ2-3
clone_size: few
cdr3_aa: CASSSQRTDTQYF
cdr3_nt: TGTGCCAGCAGCTCACAGAGGACAGATACGCAGTATTTT

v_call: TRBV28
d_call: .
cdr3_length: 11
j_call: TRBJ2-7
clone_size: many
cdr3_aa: CASSLRYEQYF
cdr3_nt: TGTGCCAGCAGCTTACGGTACGAGCAGTACTTC

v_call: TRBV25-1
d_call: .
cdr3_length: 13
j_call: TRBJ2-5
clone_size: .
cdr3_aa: CASSENRMETQYF
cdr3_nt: TGTGCCAGCAGTGAAAATAGGATGGAGACCCAGTACTTC

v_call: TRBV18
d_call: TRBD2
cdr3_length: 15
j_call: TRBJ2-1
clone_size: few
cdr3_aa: CAGSPPGLGANEQFF
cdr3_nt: TGTGCCGGCTCACCACCGGGACTAGGAGCGAATGAGCAGTTCTTC

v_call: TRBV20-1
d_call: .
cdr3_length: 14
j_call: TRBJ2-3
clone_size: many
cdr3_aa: CSALEGASTDTQYF
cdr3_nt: TGCAGTGCTCTAGAGGGTGCTAGCACAGATACGCAGTATTTT

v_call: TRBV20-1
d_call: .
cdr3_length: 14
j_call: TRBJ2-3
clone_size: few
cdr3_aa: CSARQDQTVGTQYF
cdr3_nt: TGCAGTGCTAGACAGGATCAAACAGTGGGTACGCAGTATTTT

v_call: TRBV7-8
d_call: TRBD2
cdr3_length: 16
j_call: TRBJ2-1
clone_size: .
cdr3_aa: CASSLASTSGYNEQFF
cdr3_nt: TGTGCCAGCAGCTTAGCTTCGACTAGCGGGTACAATGAGCAGTTCTTC

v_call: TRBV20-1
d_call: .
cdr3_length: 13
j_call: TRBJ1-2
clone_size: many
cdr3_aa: CSAPDRINYGYTF
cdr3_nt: TGCAGTGCCCCGGACAGAATTAACTATGGCTACACCTTC

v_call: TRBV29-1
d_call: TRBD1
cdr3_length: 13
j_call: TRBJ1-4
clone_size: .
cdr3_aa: CSVGGQGAGKLFF
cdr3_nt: TGCAGCGTGGGGGGACAGGGGGCCGGGAAACTGTTTTTT

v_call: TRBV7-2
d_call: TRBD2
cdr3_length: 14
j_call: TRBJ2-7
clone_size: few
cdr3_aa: CASSSSGSYDEQYF
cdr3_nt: TGTGCCAGCAGTTCGAGCGGGAGTTACGACGAGCAGTACTTC

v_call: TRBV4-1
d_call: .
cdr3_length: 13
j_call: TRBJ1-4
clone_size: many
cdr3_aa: CASSPGWDEKLFF
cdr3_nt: TGCGCCAGCAGCCCAGGTTGGGATGAAAAACTGTTTTTT

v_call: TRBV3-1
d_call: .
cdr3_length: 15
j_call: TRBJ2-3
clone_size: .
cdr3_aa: CASSQEGRRVDTQYF
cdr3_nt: TGTGCCAGCAGCCAAGAGGGGCGGAGAGTGGATACGCAGTATTTT

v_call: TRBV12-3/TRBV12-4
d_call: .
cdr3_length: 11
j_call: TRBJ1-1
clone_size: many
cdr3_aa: CASSSNTEAFF
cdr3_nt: TGTGCCAGCAGTTCGAACACTGAAGCTTTCTTT

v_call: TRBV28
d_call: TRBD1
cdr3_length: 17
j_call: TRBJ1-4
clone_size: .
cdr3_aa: CASSLEAGTGAKEKLFF
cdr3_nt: TGTGCCAGCAGTTTAGAAGCTGGGACAGGGGCCAAAGAGAAACTGTTTTTT

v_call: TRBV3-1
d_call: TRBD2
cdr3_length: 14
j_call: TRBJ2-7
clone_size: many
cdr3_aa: CASSRSTSGYEQYF
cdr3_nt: TGTGCCAGCAGCCGTTCGACTAGCGGCTACGAGCAGTACTTC

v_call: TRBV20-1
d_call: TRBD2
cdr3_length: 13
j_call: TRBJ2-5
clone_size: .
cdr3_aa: CSARRTSQETQYF
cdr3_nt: TGCAGTGCTAGACGGACTAGTCAAGAGACCCAGTACTTC

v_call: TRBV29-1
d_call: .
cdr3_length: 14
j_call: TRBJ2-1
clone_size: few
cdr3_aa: CSVVVGSSYNEQFF
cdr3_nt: TGCAGCGTTGTGGTCGGGAGCTCCTACAATGAGCAGTTCTTC

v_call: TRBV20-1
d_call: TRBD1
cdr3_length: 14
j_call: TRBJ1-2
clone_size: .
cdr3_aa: CSAKRGPANYGYTF
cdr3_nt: TGCAGTGCCAAGAGGGGGCCAGCTAACTATGGCTACACCTTC

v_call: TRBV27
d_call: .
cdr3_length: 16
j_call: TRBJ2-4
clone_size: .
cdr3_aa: CASSSETVLAKNIQYF
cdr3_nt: TGTGCCAGCAGCTCCGAGACAGTTCTAGCCAAAAACATTCAGTACTTC

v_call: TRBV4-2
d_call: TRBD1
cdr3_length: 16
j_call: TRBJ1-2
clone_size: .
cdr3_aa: CASSQVGTALLHGYTF
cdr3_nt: TGTGCCAGCAGCCAAGTTGGGACAGCTCTCCTTCATGGCTACACCTTC

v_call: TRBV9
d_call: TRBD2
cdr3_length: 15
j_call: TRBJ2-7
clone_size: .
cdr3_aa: CASSVGLAGNYEQYF
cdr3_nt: TGTGCCAGCAGCGTAGGGCTAGCGGGAAATTACGAGCAGTACTTC

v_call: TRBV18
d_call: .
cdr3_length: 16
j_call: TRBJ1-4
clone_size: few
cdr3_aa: CASSPIRLATNEKLFF
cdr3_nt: TGTGCCAGCTCACCGATACGCTTGGCAACTAATGAAAAACTGTTTTTT

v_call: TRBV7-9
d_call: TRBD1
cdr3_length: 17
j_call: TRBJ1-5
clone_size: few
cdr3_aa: CASSSGTGTSSNQPQHF
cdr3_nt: TGTGCCAGCAGTTCCGGGACAGGGACCTCTAGCAATCAGCCCCAGCATTTT

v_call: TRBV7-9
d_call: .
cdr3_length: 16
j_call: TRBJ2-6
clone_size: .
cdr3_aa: CASSLASGAGANVLTF
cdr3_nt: TGTGCCAGCAGCTTAGCGTCGGGGGCTGGGGCCAACGTCCTGACTTTC

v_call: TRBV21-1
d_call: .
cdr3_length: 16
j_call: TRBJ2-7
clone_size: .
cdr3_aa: CASSKCRVRSSYEQYF
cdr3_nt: TGTGCCAGCAGCAAATGCCGGGTAAGGAGCTCCTACGAGCAGTACTTC

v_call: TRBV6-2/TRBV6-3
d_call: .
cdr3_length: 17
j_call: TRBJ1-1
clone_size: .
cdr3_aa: CASSYFAGVGRNTEAFF
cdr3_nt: TGTGCCAGCAGTTACTTCGCAGGGGTAGGCCGGAACACTGAAGCTTTCTTT

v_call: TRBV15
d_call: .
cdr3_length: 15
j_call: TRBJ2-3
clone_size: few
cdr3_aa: CATSREATKADTQYF
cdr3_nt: TGTGCCACCAGCAGAGAAGCAACCAAAGCAGATACGCAGTATTTT

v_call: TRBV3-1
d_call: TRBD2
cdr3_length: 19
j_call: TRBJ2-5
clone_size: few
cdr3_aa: CASSQDRKGLAMYQETQYF
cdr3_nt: TGTGCCAGCAGCCAAGATCGGAAAGGACTAGCGATGTACCAAGAGACCCAGTACTTC